This TCR beta chain was sequenced during a study of blood T cells in healthy people across ages. Study conclusions and caveats: CMV infection status of these donors was not known.

This CDR3 contains 14 residues. Trimming left V 4 bases short and J 0 bases short, with 8 bases between. Germline-derived CDR1 and CDR2 are SGHRS and YFSETQ. Together with a sample-barcoded 5' primer, a J-beta primer mix was included in a second PCR lasting about 6 to 11 cycles. Through a template-switch adaptor with 12 random nucleotides, each cDNA molecule received a tag. TCRdb reprocessed the 5' RACE reads via MiXCR and lists one record per CDR3 protein. Here the sample spans some 290,000 distinct CDR3 sequences, roughly a quarter being singletons. This clonotype was detected ten times or more. Antigen: not known. Healthy Caucasian individuals from Russia aged about 6 to 100 served as donors.

The receptor comes from a woman between 65 and 79 years old in good health. The V call is TRBV5-1, the J call TRBJ2-4; D call uncertain. The source material was blood. The CDR3 spells CASSPLGAKNIQYF. CDR3 DNA sequence: TGCGCCAGCAGCCCCCTGGGAGCCAAAAACATTCAGTACTTC.